The source of this T cell receptor beta chain is a study of cytomegalovirus exposure and HLA in healthy donors. Overall study results and limits: Clonal expansion, a later analysis showed, was greater in HLA-associated TCR beta chains than in equally common others.

Primers for the PCR totalled 60 Vbeta and 13 Jbeta. Some clones are missing from TCRdb's copy, which holds only in-frame ones; the method was immunoSEQ multiplex PCR. The sample lists roughly 190,000 clones, around 78% occurring once. This CDR3 region has 15 residues. Germline CDR1 and CDR2: GTSNPN and SVGIG (reference sequence). V trimming: 4 bases; J trimming: 3 bases; junction bases outside the gene matches: 11. This clone was seen a single time. Its antigen is not identified. The receptor comes from a woman aged 25 to 45 in good health and CMV-seropositive. V is TRBV30 and J is TRBJ1-2; 7 bases match TRBD1. The sample taken for sequencing was PBMCs. CDR3 DNA: TGTGCCTGGATTAGAGTCGACAGGGCTGACTATGGCTACACCTTC. Translating it yields CAWIRVDRADYGYTF.